A selection of T cell receptor beta chains follows, all from one sample in a study of TIL therapy for anti-PD-1-resistant metastatic lung cancer. Generated by immunoSEQ multiplex PCR, the TCRdb table keeps only in-frame clones and is missing some. The data hold 10,000 to 12,000 clones, with about 57% observed a single time. The sequencing used tumor tissue, collected at baseline. These receptors all come from a person aged 25 to 80 with non-small cell lung cancer. The CDR3 runs from the conserved cysteine through the conserved F or W. Fields, in order: clone size, V gene, J gene, D gene, CDR3 DNA, CDR3 protein. A D gene is named only where the DNA matches it firmly. Some rows have no size entry. The others give once, few or many, or a class for an expanded clone.

-	TRBV5-1	TRBJ1-2	TRBD1	TGCGCCAGCGCCTTTATGACGGGACAGAACTATGGCTACACCTTC	CASAFMTGQNYGYTF
-	TRBV27	TRBJ1-5	-	TGTGCCAGCAGCCCAGGGGGCAATCAGCCCCAGCATTTT	CASSPGGNQPQHF
-	TRBV5-1	TRBJ1-5	-	TGCGCCAGCAGCTTGGGGGGGAGTTTCAATCAGCCCCAGCATTTT	CASSLGGSFNQPQHF
-	TRBV2	TRBJ1-1	-	TGTGCCAGCAGCATGAACACTGAAGCTTTCTTT	CASSMNTEAFF
-	TRBV29-1	TRBJ1-4	-	TGCAGCGTTGGAGACAGTAATGAAAAACTGTTTTTT	CSVGDSNEKLFF
medium-sized	TRBV4-2	TRBJ2-3	TRBD2	TGTGCCAGCAGCCAGCGGGAGAGCACAGATACGCAGTATTTT	CASSQRESTDTQYF
once	TRBV11-3	TRBJ2-3	-	TGTGCCAGCAGCTTAAGTTGGGGGCGCAGAGATACGCAGTATTTT	CASSLSWGRRDTQYF
few	TRBV5-6	TRBJ2-1	-	TGTGCCAGCAGCTATCGCGGTTATAGTCGAAATGAGCAGTTCTTC	CASSYRGYSRNEQFF
-	TRBV4-1	TRBJ1-1	-	TGCGCCAGCAGCCAAGAAGAGGGAAGAGTAACGGAGATGAACACTGAAGCTTTCTTT	CASSQEEGRVTEMNTEAFF
few	TRBV5-6	TRBJ1-2	-	TGTGCCAGCAGCTTTAGACAAACTAACTATGGCTACACCTTC	CASSFRQTNYGYTF
few	TRBV30	TRBJ2-3	-	TGTGCCTGGAGTGTAGGCGGGGGCGCGGCAGATACGCAGTATTTT	CAWSVGGGAADTQYF
-	TRBV10-3	TRBJ1-5	-	TGTGCCACCAGTGGGAGTAGCAATCAGCCCCAGCATTTT	CATSGSSNQPQHF
-	TRBV6-1	TRBJ2-5	TRBD2	TGTGCCAGCAGTCGACTAGCGGGGGGCCAAGAGACCCAGTACTTC	CASSRLAGGQETQYF
-	TRBV5-8	TRBJ2-5	-	TGTGCCAGCAGCTTTGGGACCGGGGGCCTGGACCAAGAGACCCAGTACTTC	CASSFGTGGLDQETQYF
-	TRBV5-4	TRBJ2-1	-	TGTGCCAGCAGCTTGGCTAGCAGCTCCTACAATGAGCAGTTCTTC	CASSLASSSYNEQFF
few	TRBV30	TRBJ2-6	-	TGTGCCTCCCAGGGTTCTGGGGCCAACGTCCTGACTTTC	CASQGSGANVLTF
-	TRBV28	TRBJ1-2	-	TGTGCCAGCAGACCTCCCGGGGGCTTCCTTAACTATGGCTACACCTTC	CASRPPGGFLNYGYTF
-	TRBV6-5	TRBJ1-2	-	TGTGCCAGCAGTCACTCCGGGGGAGGCTACACCTTC	CASSHSGGGYTF
-	TRBV7-8	TRBJ1-5	TRBD1	TGTGCCAGCAGCCGGGACAGGGGGCGCAATCAGCCCCAGCATTTT	CASSRDRGRNQPQHF
-	TRBV14	TRBJ1-3	-	TGTGCCAGCAGCCAAGGCTTCCTGAGCTCTGGAAACACCATATATTTT	CASSQGFLSSGNTIYF
-	TRBV5-1	TRBJ2-7	TRBD2	TGCGCCAGCAGCTCTCTTGAGTGGGGGGGTTACGAGCAGTACTTC	CASSSLEWGGYEQYF
-	TRBV19	TRBJ2-3	-	TGTGCCAGTAGTATAGTTCCCCCGGCAGATACGCAGTATTTT	CASSIVPPADTQYF
once	TRBV6-1	TRBJ2-1	-	TGTGCCAGCAGTGAAATCGTGGTTTCGTACGAGCAGTTCTTC	CASSEIVVSYEQFF
-	TRBV15	TRBJ1-1	TRBD1	TGTGCCATCGAGGGCAGGGGGAAGGGTCGGCCTGAAGCTTTCTTT	CAIEGRGKGRPEAFF